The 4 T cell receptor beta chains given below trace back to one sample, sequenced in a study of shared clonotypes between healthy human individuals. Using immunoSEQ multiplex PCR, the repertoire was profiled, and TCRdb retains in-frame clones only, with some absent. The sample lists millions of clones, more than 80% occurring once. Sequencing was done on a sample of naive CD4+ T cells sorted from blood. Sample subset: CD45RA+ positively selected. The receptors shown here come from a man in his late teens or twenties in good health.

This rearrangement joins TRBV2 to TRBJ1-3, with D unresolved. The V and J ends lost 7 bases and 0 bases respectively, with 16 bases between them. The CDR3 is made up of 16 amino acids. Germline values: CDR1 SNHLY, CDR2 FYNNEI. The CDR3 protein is CASNFQGGFSGNTIYF. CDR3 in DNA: TGTGCCAGCAACTTCCAAGGAGGGTTCTCTGGAAACACCATATATTTT.

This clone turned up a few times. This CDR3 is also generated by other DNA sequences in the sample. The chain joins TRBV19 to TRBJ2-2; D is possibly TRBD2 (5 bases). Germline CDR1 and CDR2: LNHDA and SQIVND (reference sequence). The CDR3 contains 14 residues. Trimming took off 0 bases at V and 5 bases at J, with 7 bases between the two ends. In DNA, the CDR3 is TGTGCCAGTAGTATAGAGGGCGGGACCGGGGAGCTGTTTTTT. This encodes CASSIEGGTGELFF.

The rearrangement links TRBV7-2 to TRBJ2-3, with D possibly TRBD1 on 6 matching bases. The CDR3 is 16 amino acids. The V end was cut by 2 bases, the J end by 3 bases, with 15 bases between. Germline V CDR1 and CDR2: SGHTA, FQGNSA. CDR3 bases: TGTGCCAGCAGCTTATTGCCAGGGGTAGGGACAGATACGCAGTATTTT. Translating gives CASSLLPGVGTDTQYF.

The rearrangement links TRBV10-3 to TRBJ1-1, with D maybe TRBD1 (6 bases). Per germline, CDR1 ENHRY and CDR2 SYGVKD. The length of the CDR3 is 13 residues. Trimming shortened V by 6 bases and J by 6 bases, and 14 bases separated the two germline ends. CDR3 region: CAISDTGQAEAFF. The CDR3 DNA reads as TGTGCCATCAGCGATACAGGGCAGGCTGAAGCTTTCTTT.